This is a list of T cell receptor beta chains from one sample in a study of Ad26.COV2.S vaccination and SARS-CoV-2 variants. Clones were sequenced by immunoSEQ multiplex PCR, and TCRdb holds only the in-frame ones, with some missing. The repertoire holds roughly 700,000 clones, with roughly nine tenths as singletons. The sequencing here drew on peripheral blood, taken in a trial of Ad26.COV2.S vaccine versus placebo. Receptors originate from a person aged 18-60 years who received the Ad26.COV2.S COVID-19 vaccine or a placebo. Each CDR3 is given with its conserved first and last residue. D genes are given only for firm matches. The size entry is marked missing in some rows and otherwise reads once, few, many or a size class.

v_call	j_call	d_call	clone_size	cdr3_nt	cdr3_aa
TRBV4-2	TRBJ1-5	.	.	TGTGCCAGCAGCCAAGAGGGTTCAAGGATAAATCAGCCCCAGCATTTT	CASSQEGSRINQPQHF
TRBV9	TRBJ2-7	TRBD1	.	TGTGCCAGCAGCTCGGGACAGGGGTGGGACGAGCAGTACTTC	CASSSGQGWDEQYF
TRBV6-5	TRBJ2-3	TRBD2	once	TGTGCCAGCAGAACACTAGCGGGAAACACAGATACGCAGTATTTT	CASRTLAGNTDTQYF
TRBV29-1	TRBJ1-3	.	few	TGCAGCGTCGAACTGTCAGGGGTCTCTGGAAACACCATATATTTT	CSVELSGVSGNTIYF
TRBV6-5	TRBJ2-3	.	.	TGTGCCAGCAAGGGGGCAGATACGCAGTATTTT	CASKGADTQYF
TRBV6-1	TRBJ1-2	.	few	TGTGCCAGCAGTGAAACGGCAGCAGACTATGGCTACACCTTC	CASSETAADYGYTF
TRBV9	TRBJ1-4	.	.	TGTGCCAGCAGCGGGGGTAAATCTGATGAAAAACTGTTTTTT	CASSGGKSDEKLFF
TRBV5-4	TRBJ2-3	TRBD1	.	TGTGCCAGCAAGCTGGGACAGGGCGCAGATACGCAGTATTTT	CASKLGQGADTQYF
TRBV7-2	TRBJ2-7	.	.	TGTGCCAGCAGCCCCGTTGGCTCCTACGAGCAGTACTTC	CASSPVGSYEQYF
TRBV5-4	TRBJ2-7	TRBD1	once	TGTGCCAGCAGCGTTCCCGGGACAGGGGAGTACGAGCAGTACTTC	CASSVPGTGEYEQYF
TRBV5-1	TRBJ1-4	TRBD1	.	TGCGCCAGCAGCCTCGCCTCAGGGGGCGAGGGTGAAAAACTGTTTTTT	CASSLASGGEGEKLFF
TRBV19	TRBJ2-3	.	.	TGTGCCAGTAGTCCCTCAGCCAGGGCCACAGATACGCAGTATTTT	CASSPSARATDTQYF
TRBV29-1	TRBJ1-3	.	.	TGCAGCGCCGGGGGGGGTGCGAACACCATATATTTT	CSAGGGANTIYF
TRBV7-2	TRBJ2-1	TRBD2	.	TGTGCCAGCAGCTTATCGGGGGGCTCCTACAATGAGCAGTTCTTC	CASSLSGGSYNEQFF
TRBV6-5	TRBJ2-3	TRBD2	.	TGTGCCAGCAGTTACGCGGGGGGCCCAGATACGCAGTATTTT	CASSYAGGPDTQYF
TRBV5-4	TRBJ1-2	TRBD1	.	TGTGCCAGCAGCCAAGGACAGGGAAGGTGGTATGGCTACACCTTC	CASSQGQGRWYGYTF
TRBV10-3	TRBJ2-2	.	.	TGTGCCATCAGTCCCCTGGGACCACCGAACACCGGGGAGCTGTTTTTT	CAISPLGPPNTGELFF
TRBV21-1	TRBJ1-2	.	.	TGTGCCAGCAGCAGCCCGGGGGGAGTAGATAACTATGGCTACACCTTC	CASSSPGGVDNYGYTF
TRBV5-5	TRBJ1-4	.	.	TGTGCCAGCAGCTTGGATGGGGGAGGGTTGGAACTGTTTTTT	CASSLDGGGLELFF
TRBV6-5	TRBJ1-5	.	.	TGTGCCAGCAGTCCTTCGGACAACAATCAGCCCCAGCATTTT	CASSPSDNNQPQHF
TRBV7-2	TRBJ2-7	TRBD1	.	TGTGCCAGCAGCTTAACCGGGACAGGGGGCTACGAGCAGTACTTC	CASSLTGTGGYEQYF
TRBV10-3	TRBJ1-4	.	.	TGTGCCATCAGTGAGATTCGGCTCAGGGAGGTAACAACTAATGAAAAACTGTTTTTT	CAISEIRLREVTTNEKLFF